These 21 T cell receptor beta chains share one sample of origin, sequenced in a study of beta chain features in type 1 diabetes. Expressed TCRB transcripts were sequenced after all isolated RNA was converted to cDNA. Generated by immunoSEQ multiplex PCR, the TCRdb table keeps only in-frame clones and is missing some. Altogether approximately 140,000 clones are present, 9.5% to 10% being singletons, with the ten largest covering 0.65%. Source material: central memory CD4+ T cells from blood. Receptors were obtained from a woman in her thirties or forties in good health.

This chain links TRBV6-1 with TRBJ2-1, with 8 bases matching TRBD1. Germline values: CDR1 MNHNS, CDR2 SASEGT. The length of the CDR3 is 15 residues. Losses at the gene ends were 5 bases for V and 5 bases for J; bases not matched to a gene: 8. The CDR3 loop reads CASSPGQGLNNEQFF. Here the CDR3 DNA reads TGTGCCAGCAGTCCTGGACAGGGTCTCAACAATGAGCAGTTCTTC.

The chain links TRBV2 to TRBJ1-6; D not resolved. The CDR3 consists of 16 residues. Looked up from germline, CDR1 is SNHLY and CDR2 is FYNNEI. V lost 3 bases, J lost 7 bases, and 16 bases lay in between. CDR3 sequence: CASSELRARLNSPLHF. The CDR3 DNA is TGTGCCAGCAGTGAGTTGAGGGCTAGGCTAAATTCACCCCTCCACTTT.

CDR3 region: CSGRSRGGLNIQYF. CDR3 sequence (DNA): TGCAGCGGAAGATCTAGGGGAGGGCTAAACATTCAGTACTTC. This sequence joins TRBV29-1 and TRBJ2-4; 7 positions match TRBD2. Germline V gene data show CDR1 as SQVTM and CDR2 as ANQGSEA. Germline trimming cut 7 bases from V and 6 bases from J; bases unmatched to any gene: 12. The CDR3 runs 14 residues.

This clone turned up a few times. The chain is built from TRBV2 and TRBJ1-5, with 7 bases aligning to TRBD1. With 6 bases clipped from V and 2 bases from J, the junction kept 4 bases outside the gene matches. The germline gives CDR1 SNHLY, CDR2 FYNNEI. The CDR3 has 14 amino acids. CDR3 sequence: CASRQGNGNQPQHF. The DNA for the CDR3 is TGTGCCAGCAGACAGGGGAACGGCAATCAGCCCCAGCATTTT.

The chain joins TRBV11-2 to TRBJ2-3; 8 nucleotides match TRBD2. Trimming at V came to 2 bases and at J to 5 bases, leaving 6 bases not matched to a gene. Germline-derived CDR1 and CDR2 are SGHAT and FQNNGV. CDR3 length equals 15 residues. The CDR3 nucleotides are TGTGCCAGCAGCTTAACCCCGGGGGGGAGAGATACGCAGTATTTT. Its protein product is CASSLTPGGRDTQYF.

This clone showed up many times. V is TRBV7-9 and J is TRBJ2-2; TRBD2 might be the D (5 bases). The length of the CDR3 is 14 residues. The germline CDR1 and CDR2 sequences are SEHNR and FQNEAQ (reference sequence). With 8 bases removed from V and 6 bases from J, the gap between germline ends came to 16 bases. For the CDR3, the DNA is TGTGCCAGCGGCCTAACAGCGGTCGCCGGGGAGCTGTTTTTT. Its translation: CASGLTAVAGELFF. The whole variable domain, remainder taken from reference TRBV7-9 and TRBJ2-2, is DTGVSQNPRHKITKRGQNVTFRCDPISEHNRLYWYRQTLGQGPEFLTYFQNEAQLEKSRLLSDRFSAERPKGSFSTLEIQRTEQGDSAMYLCASGLTAVAGELFFGEGSRLTVL.

In its sample, this clone was seen a few times. The chain couples TRBV7-9 to TRBJ1-3; tentative D call: TRBD1 (5 bases). The germline gives CDR1 SEHNR, CDR2 FQNEAQ (reference sequence). Trimming cost V 1 base and J 1 base, with 11 bases left between them. The CDR3 covers 16 residues. The CDR3 nucleotides read TGTGCCAGCAGCTTAGAGGTCAGGGCGTCTGGAAACACCATATATTTT. Translated: CASSLEVRASGNTIYF.

This clone appeared a few times. The chain carries TRBV9 and TRBJ2-3, with TRBD2 matching over 9 bases. Trimming removed 4 bases from V and 8 bases from J; junction bases left unmatched: 5. Germline CDR1 is SGDLS and CDR2 is YYNGEE. The CDR3 is 13 residues long. Here the CDR3 reads CASSSAGGGTQYF. The CDR3 region has the DNA TGTGCCAGCAGCTCTGCGGGGGGGGGTACGCAGTATTTT.

This clone was counted ten times or more. This chain connects TRBV7-2 to TRBJ2-7, with a weak D call TRBD2 (7 bases). The CDR3 totals 16 residues. V lost 2 bases to trimming and J lost 0 bases, with 14 bases between them. CDR1 is SGHTA and CDR2 is FQGNSA in the germline V gene. The DNA for the CDR3 is TGTGCCAGCAGCTTAACGGCGGGGGCTAGCTCCTACGAGCAGTACTTC. Its protein product is CASSLTAGASSYEQYF.

V gene TRBV15 combines with J gene TRBJ1-1, with D unclear. Germline-derived CDR1 and CDR2 are LNHNV and YYDKDF (reference sequence). The CDR3 has 17 residues. Between the trimmed V and J ends, which lost 0 bases and 0 bases, there was a span of 14 bases. This CDR3 is CATSRDRGSGLNTEAFF. CDR3 coding DNA: TGTGCCACCAGCAGAGATCGAGGTAGCGGACTGAACACTGAAGCTTTCTTT.

This clone was detected once. The gene calls are TRBV6-5 and TRBJ1-2; the match to TRBD1 covers 9 bases. Per germline, CDR1 MNHEY and CDR2 SVGAGI. The CDR3 length is 14 residues. J gave up 5 bases and V 8 bases, and 9 bases lay outside the gene matches. The DNA for the CDR3 is TGTGCCAGCTACGGACAGGGGATAAAGTATGGCTACACCTTC. It encodes CASYGQGIKYGYTF.

This clone has at least ten counts. The chain carries TRBV7-2 and TRBJ2-7; 9 bases fit TRBD2. The length of the CDR3 is 15 residues. J was trimmed by 0 bases and V by 5 bases; bases with no gene match: 5. CDR1 and CDR2 from the germline V gene are SGHTA and FQGNSA. The CDR3 sequence: CASSPGTSRSYEQYF. Here the CDR3 DNA reads TGTGCCAGCAGCCCCGGGACTAGCCGCTCCTACGAGCAGTACTTC. Variable domain in full (rest from reference TRBV7-2 and TRBJ2-7): GAGVSQSPSNKVTEKGKDVELRCDPISGHTALYWYRQSLGQGLEFLIYFQGNSAPDKSGLPSDRFSAERTGGSVSTLTIQRTQQEDSAVYLCASSPGTSRSYEQYFGPGTRLTVT.

This chain links TRBV5-1 with TRBJ1-5, with 9 bases matching TRBD1. The CDR3 spans 20 residues. Germline loops: CDR1 SGHRS, CDR2 YFSETQ. V gave up 0 bases and J gave up 1 base; unmatched junction bases: 14. CDR3 in amino acids: CASSLVHRTGEIISNQPQHF. The CDR3 DNA is TGCGCCAGCAGCTTGGTGCATAGGACAGGGGAAATAATAAGCAATCAGCCCCAGCATTTT. Full variable domain (outside the CDR3, taken from reference TRBV5-1 and TRBJ1-5): KAGVTQTPRYLIKTRGQQVTLSCSPISGHRSVSWYQQTPGQGLQFLFEYFSETQRNKGNFPGRFSGRQFSNSRSEMNVSTLELGDSALYLCASSLVHRTGEIISNQPQHFGDGTRLSIL.

This clone was seen a handful of times. This chain joins TRBV10-3 and TRBJ1-5; TRBD1 agrees at 9 bases. The J segment lost 1 base and the V segment lost 6 bases, leaving 4 bases of the junction unmatched. The CDR3 spans 15 residues. Germline V gene lookup returns CDR1 ENHRY and CDR2 SYGVKD. CDR3 sequence: CAIRSGQGSNQPQHF. CDR3 bases: TGTGCCATCAGGTCGGGACAGGGAAGCAATCAGCCCCAGCATTTT.

The chain joins TRBV5-4 to TRBJ2-5; D may be TRBD2 (5 bases). Trimming removed 1 base from V and 0 bases from J, with 10 bases in between. The CDR3 runs to 15 residues. Germline CDR1 reads SGHNT; CDR2 reads YYREEE (reference sequence). Written as DNA, the CDR3 is TGTGCCAGCAGCTTGAGAGGGCAGTACCAAGAGACCCAGTACTTC. It codes for CASSLRGQYQETQYF.

This clone was recorded a few times. The chain joins TRBV13 to TRBJ1-2, with 7 bases identical to TRBD1. Germline-derived CDR1 and CDR2 are PRHDT and FYEKMQ (reference sequence). V lost 3 bases, J lost 6 bases, and 7 bases stayed unmatched. The CDR3 extends over 14 amino acids. In nucleotides, the CDR3 is TGTGCCAGCAGCTTTGACAGGGTTAAGGATGGCTACACCTTC. This sequence encodes CASSFDRVKDGYTF.

This clone came up many times. The rearrangement uses TRBV6-5 and TRBJ2-7; D is perhaps TRBD2 (5 bases). Germline V lookup: CDR1 MNHEY, CDR2 SVGAGI. V was trimmed by 0 bases and J by 7 bases, leaving 13 bases between them. The CDR3 is made up of 14 amino acids. CDR3 nucleotides: TGTGCCAGCAGTTACTCCTCGAGGGAGAGGGAGCAGTACTTC. Translation: CASSYSSREREQYF.

Concerning this clone itself: One junction end disagrees with the germline gene, perhaps due to a read error. The rearrangement uses TRBV25-1 and TRBJ1-1; D is unclear. The CDR3 has 12 amino acids. CDR1 is MGHDK and CDR2 is SYGVNS in the germline V gene. CDR3 region: CASSDANSEAFF. In nucleotides, the CDR3 is TGTGCCAGCAGTGACGCGAACTCTGAAGCTTTCTTT. Combining the CDR3 with reference TRBV25-1 and TRBJ1-1 gives the whole variable domain EADIYQTPRYLVIGTGKKITLECSQTMGHDKMYWYQQDPGMELHLIHYSYGVNSTEKGDLSSESTVSRIRTEHFPLTLESARPSHTSQYLCASSDANSEAFFGQGTRLTVV.

This clone has only a few counts. The rearrangement uses TRBV6-5 and TRBJ1-2; D is ambiguous. CDR3 length equals 12 residues. Between the trimmed V and J ends, which lost 2 bases and 7 bases, there was a span of 8 bases. Germline-derived CDR1 and CDR2 are MNHEY and SVGAGI. The CDR3 region has the DNA TGTGCCAGCAGTTACAATGGCGGTGGCTACACCTTC. This gives the protein CASSYNGGGYTF.

The chain uses TRBV2 and TRBJ1-1; unclear D gene. The CDR3 contains 13 residues. From germline, CDR1 is SNHLY and CDR2 FYNNEI. V was pared by 3 bases and J by 2 bases, with 7 bases between. This CDR3 is CASSDQANTEAFF. DNA of the CDR3: TGTGCCAGCAGTGACCAGGCTAACACTGAAGCTTTCTTT. Using reference TRBV2 and TRBJ1-1 for the parts outside the CDR3, the full variable domain is EPEVTQTPSHQVTQMGQEVILRCVPISNHLYFYWYRQILGQKVEFLVSFYNNEISEKSEIFDDQFSVERPDGSNFTLKIRSTKLEDSAMYFCASSDQANTEAFFGQGTRLTVV.

The rearrangement joins TRBV27 to TRBJ2-2; D perhaps matches TRBD2 (7 bases). The CDR3 length is 16 residues. Germline V gene lookup returns CDR1 MNHEY and CDR2 SMNVEV (reference sequence). Trimming cost V 3 bases and J 6 bases, with 17 bases left between them. The CDR3 nucleotides are TGTGCCAGCAGTTTTTGGGGGGGGGCCTCCCCCGGGGAGCTGTTTTTT. It yields the protein CASSFWGGASPGELFF.